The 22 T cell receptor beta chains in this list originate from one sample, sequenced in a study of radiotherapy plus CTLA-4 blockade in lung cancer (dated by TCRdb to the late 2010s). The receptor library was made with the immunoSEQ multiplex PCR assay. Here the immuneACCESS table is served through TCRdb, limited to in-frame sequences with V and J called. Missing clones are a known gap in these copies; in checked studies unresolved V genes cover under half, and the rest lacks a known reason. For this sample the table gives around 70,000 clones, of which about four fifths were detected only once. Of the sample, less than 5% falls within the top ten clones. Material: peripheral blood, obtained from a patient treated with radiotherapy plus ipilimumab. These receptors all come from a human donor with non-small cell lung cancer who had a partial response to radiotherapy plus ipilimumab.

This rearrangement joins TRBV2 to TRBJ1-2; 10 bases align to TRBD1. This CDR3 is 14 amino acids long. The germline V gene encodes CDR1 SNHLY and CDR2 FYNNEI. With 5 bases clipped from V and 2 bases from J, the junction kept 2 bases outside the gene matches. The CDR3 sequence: CASSPGQGNYGYTF. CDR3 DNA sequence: TGTGCCAGCAGTCCGGGACAGGGGAACTATGGCTACACCTTC. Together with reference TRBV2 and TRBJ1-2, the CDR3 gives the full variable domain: EPEVTQTPSHQVTQMGQEVILRCVPISNHLYFYWYRQILGQKVEFLVSFYNNEISEKSEIFDDQFSVERPDGSNFTLKIRSTKLEDSAMYFCASSPGQGNYGYTFGSGTRLTVV.

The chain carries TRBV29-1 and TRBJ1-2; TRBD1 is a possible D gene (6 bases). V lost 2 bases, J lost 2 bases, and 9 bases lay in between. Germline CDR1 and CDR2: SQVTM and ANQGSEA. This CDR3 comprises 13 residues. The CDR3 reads CSVERGGNYGYTF. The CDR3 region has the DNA TGCAGCGTTGAAAGGGGGGGCAACTATGGCTACACCTTC.

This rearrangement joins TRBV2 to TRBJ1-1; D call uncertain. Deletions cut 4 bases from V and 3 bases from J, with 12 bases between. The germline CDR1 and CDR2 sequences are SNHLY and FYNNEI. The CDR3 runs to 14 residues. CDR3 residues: CASSAEAGYTEAFF. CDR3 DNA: TGTGCCAGCAGTGCGGAAGCAGGTTACACTGAAGCTTTCTTT.

Written as DNA, the CDR3 is TGTGCCAGTAGTACCCCGGGACAGGGGATCCAGCCCCAGCATTTT. This translates into CASSTPGQGIQPQHF. The chain links TRBV19 to TRBJ1-5; 10 bases align to TRBD1. The trim removed 4 bases at V and 7 bases at J, leaving 7 bases unmatched. Germline values: CDR1 LNHDA, CDR2 SQIVND (reference sequence). The CDR3 has 15 amino acids.

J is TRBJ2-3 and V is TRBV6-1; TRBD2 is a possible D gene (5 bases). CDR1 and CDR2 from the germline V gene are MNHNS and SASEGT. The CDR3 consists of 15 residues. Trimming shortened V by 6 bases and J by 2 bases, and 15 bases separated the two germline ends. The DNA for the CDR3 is TGTGCCAGCAGAATTGGGAGTACTTACACAGATACGCAGTATTTT. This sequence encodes CASRIGSTYTDTQYF.

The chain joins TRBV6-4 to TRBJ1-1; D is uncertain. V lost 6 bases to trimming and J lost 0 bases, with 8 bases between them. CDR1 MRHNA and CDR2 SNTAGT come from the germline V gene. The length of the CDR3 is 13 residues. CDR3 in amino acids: CASSRELNTEAFF. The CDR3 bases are TGTGCCAGCAGCCGGGAGCTGAACACTGAAGCTTTCTTT.

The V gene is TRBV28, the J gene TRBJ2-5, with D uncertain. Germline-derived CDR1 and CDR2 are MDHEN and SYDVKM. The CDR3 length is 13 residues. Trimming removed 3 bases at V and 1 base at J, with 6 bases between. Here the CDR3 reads CASSFGFQETQYF. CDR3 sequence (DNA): TGTGCCAGCAGTTTTGGCTTCCAAGAGACCCAGTACTTC.

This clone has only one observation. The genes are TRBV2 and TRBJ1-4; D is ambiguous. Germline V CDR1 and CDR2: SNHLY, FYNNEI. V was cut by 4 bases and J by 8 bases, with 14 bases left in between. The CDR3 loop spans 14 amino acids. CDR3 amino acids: CASSGSSPREKLFF. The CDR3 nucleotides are TGTGCCAGCAGTGGATCTTCTCCTAGGGAAAAACTGTTTTTT. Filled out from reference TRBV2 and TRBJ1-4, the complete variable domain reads EPEVTQTPSHQVTQMGQEVILRCVPISNHLYFYWYRQILGQKVEFLVSFYNNEISEKSEIFDDQFSVERPDGSNFTLKIRSTKLEDSAMYFCASSGSSPREKLFFGSGTQLSVL.

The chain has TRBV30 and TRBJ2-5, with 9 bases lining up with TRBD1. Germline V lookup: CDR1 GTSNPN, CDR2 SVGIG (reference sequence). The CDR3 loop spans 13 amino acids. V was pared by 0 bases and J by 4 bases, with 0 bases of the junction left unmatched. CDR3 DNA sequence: TGTGCCTGGAGTGTACAGGGGGCAGAGACCCAGTACTTC. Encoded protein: CAWSVQGAETQYF.

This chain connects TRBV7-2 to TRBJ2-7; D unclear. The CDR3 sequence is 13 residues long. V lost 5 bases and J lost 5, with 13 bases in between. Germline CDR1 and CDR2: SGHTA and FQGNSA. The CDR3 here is CASSPRIADEQYF. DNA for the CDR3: TGTGCCAGCAGCCCACGTATAGCCGACGAGCAGTACTTC.

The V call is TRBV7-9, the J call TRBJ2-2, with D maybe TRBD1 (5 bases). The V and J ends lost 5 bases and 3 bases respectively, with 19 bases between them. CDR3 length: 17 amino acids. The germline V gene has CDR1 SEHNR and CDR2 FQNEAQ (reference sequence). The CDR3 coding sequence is TGTGCCAGCAGCAAAAAGGGAATAAGCAGGGACACCGGGGAGCTGTTTTTT. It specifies CASSKKGISRDTGELFF.

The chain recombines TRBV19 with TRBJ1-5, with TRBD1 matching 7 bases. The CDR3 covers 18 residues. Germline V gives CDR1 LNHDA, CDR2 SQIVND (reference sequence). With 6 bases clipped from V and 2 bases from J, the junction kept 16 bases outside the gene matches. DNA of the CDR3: TGTGCCAGTAGCTGGAACCGGGACAGCAATAGCGGCAATCAGCCCCAGCATTTT. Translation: CASSWNRDSNSGNQPQHF.

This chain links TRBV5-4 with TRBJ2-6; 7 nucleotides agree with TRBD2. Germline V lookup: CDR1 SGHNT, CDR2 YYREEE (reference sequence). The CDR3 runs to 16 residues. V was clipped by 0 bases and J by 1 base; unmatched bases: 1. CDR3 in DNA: TGTGCCAGCAGCTTGGGCGGGGGTTCTGGGGCCAACGTCCTGACTTTC. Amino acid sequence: CASSLGGGSGANVLTF.

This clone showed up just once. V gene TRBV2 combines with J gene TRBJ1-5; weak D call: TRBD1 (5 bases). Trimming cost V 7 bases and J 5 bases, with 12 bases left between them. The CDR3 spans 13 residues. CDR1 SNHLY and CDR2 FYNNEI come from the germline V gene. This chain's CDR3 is CASNLQGDQPQHF. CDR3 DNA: TGTGCCAGCAATTTGCAAGGGGATCAGCCCCAGCATTTT.

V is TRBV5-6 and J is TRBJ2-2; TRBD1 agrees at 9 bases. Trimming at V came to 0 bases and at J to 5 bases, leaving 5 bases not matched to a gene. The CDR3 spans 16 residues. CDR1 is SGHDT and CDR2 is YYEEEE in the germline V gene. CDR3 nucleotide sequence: TGTGCCAGCAGCTTGGATTCGACAGGGGGTACCGGGGAGCTGTTTTTT. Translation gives CASSLDSTGGTGELFF. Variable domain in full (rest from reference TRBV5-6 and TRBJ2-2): DAGVTQSPTHLIKTRGQQVTLRCSPKSGHDTVSWYQQALGQGPQFIFQYYEEEERQRGNFPDRFSGHQFPNYSSELNVNALLLGDSALYLCASSLDSTGGTGELFFGEGSRLTVL.

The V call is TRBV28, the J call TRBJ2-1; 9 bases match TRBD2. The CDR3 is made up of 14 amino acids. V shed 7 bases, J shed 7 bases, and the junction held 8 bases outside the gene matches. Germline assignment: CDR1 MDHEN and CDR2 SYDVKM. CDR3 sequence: CASKVAGVSNEQFF. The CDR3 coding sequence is TGTGCCAGCAAGGTAGCGGGAGTCTCTAATGAGCAGTTCTTC.

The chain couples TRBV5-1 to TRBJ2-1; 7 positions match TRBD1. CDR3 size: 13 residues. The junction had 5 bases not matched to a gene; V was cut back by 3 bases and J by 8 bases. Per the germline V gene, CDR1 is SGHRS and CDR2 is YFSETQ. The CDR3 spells CASSSQGFDEQFF. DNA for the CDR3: TGCGCCAGCAGCTCACAGGGGTTCGATGAGCAGTTCTTC.

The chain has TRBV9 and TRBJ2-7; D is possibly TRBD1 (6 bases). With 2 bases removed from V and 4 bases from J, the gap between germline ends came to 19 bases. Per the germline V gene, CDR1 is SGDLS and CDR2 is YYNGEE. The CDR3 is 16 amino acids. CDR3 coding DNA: TGTGCCAGCAGCGTCACAGGGAGCCCCACTGGGTACGAGCAGTACTTC. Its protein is CASSVTGSPTGYEQYF.

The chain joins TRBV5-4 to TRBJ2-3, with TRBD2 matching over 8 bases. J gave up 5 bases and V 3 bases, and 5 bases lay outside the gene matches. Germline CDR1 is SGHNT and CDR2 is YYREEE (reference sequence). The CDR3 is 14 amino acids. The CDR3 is CASSSGTSQDTQYF. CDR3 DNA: TGTGCCAGCAGCTCCGGGACTAGTCAAGATACGCAGTATTTT.

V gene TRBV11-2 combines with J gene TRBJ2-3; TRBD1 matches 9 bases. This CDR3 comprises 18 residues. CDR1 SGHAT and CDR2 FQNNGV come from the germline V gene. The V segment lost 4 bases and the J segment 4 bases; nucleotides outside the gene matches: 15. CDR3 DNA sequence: TGTGCCAGCAGCTCCCGCCTTTCCGGGACAGGGTCAGCAGATACGCAGTATTTT. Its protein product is CASSSRLSGTGSADTQYF.

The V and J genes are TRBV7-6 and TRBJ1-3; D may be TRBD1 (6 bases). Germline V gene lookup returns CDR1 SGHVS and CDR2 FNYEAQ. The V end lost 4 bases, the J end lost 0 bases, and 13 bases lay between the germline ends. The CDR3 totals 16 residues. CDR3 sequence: CASSYSTGNSGNTIYF. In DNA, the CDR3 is TGTGCCAGCAGCTATTCTACAGGGAACTCTGGAAACACCATATATTTT.

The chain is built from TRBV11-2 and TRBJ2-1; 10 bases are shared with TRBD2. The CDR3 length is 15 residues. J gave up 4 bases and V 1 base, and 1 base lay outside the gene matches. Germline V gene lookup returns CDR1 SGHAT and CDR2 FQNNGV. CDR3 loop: CASSLGTSGYNEQFF. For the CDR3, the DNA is TGTGCCAGCAGCTTAGGGACTAGCGGATACAATGAGCAGTTCTTC.